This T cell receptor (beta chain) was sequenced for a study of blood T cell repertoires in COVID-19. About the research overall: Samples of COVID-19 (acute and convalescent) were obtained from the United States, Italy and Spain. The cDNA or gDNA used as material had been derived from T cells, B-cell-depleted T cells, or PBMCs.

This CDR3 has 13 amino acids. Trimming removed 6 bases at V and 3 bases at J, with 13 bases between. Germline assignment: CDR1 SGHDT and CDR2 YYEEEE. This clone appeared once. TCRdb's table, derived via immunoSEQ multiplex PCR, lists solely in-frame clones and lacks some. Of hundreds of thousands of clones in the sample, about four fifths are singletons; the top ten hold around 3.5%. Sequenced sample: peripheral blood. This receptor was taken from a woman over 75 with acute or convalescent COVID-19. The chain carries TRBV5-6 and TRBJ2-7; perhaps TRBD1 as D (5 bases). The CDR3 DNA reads TGTGCCAGCACCCACAGGACGGGCTACGAGCAGTACTTC. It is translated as CASTHRTGYEQYF. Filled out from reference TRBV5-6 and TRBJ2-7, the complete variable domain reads DAGVTQSPTHLIKTRGQQVTLRCSPKSGHDTVSWYQQALGQGPQFIFQYYEEEERQRGNFPDRFSGHQFPNYSSELNVNALLLGDSALYLCASTHRTGYEQYFGPGTRLTVT.